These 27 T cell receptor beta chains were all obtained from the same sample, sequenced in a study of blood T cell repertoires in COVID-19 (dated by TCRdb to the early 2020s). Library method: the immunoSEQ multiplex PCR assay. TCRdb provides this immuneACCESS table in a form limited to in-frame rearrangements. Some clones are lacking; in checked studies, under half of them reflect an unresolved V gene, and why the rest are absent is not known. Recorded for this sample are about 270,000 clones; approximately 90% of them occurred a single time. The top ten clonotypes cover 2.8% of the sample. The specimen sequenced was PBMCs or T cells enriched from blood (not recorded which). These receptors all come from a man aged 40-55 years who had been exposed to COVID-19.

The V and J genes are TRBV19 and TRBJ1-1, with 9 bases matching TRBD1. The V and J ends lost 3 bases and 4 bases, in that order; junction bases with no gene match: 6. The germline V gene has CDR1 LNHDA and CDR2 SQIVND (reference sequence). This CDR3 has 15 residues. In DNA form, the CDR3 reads TGTGCCAGTAGTATTCTGGCGGACAGGGGCACTGAAGCTTTCTTT. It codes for CASSILADRGTEAFF.

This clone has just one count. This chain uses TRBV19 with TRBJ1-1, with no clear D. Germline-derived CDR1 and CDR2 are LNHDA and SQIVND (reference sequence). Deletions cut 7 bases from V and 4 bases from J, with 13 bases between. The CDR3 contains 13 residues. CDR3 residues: CASTMGVRTEAFF. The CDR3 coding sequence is TGTGCCAGTACCATGGGAGTCCGCACTGAAGCTTTCTTT.

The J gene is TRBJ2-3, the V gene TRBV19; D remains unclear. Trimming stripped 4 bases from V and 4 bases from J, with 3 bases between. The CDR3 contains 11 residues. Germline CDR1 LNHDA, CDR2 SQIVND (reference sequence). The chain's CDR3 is CASSTADTQYF. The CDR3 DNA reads TGTGCCAGTAGTACCGCAGATACGCAGTATTTT.

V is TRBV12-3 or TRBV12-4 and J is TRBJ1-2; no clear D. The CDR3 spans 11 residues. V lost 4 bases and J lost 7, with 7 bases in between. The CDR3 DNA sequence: TGTGCCAGCAGTTACAACAGTGGCTACACCTTC. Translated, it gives CASSYNSGYTF.

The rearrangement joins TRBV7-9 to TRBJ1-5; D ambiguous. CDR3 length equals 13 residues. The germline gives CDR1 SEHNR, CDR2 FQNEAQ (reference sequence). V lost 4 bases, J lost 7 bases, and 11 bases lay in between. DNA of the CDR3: TGTGCCAGCAGCTCCAGAGCGGAACAGCCCCAGCATTTT. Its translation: CASSSRAEQPQHF.

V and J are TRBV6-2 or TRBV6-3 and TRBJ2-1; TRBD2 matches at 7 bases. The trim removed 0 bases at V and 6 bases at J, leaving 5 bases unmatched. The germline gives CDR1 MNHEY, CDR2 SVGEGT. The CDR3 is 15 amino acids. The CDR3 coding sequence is TGTGCCAGCAGTTACTCGCGGGGGAGGGTCAATGAGCAGTTCTTC. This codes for CASSYSRGRVNEQFF.

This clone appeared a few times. The CDR3 here is CASSLELGLAGNEQFF. For the CDR3, the DNA is TGTGCCAGCAGCTTAGAGTTGGGACTAGCGGGCAATGAGCAGTTCTTC. The rearrangement links TRBV11-3 to TRBJ2-1; 12 bases agree with TRBD2. From germline, CDR1 is SGHNT and CDR2 YENEEA. The V gene end was trimmed by 0 bases and the J gene end by 6 bases; junction bases not matched to a gene: 3. There are 16 residues in the CDR3.

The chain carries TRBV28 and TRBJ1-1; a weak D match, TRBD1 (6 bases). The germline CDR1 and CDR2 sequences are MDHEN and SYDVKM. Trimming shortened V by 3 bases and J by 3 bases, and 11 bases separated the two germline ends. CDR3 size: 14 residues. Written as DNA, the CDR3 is TGTGCCAGCAGTTTTTGGGCAGGGGACACTGAAGCTTTCTTT. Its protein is CASSFWAGDTEAFF.

CDR3 sequence (DNA): TGTGCCAGCAGCTTTAACAGCCGTTTGGGCTACACCTTC. Encoded protein: CASSFNSRLGYTF. This chain connects TRBV12-3 or TRBV12-4 to TRBJ1-2; D call uncertain. This CDR3 has 13 amino acids. V dropped 6 bases and J dropped 8 bases, with 16 bases sitting between them.

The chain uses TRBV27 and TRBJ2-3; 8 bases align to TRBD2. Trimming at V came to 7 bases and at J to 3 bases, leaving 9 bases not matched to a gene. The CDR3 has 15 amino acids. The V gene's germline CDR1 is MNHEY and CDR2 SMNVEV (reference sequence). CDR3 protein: CASNFAGGRTDTQYF. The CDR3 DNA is TGTGCCAGCAACTTTGCGGGAGGTCGGACAGATACGCAGTATTTT.

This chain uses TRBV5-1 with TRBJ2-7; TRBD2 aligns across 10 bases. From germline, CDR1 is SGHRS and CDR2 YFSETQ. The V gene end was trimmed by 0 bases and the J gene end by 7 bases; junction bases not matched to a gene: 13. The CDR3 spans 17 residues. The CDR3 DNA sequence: TGCGCCAGCAGCTTGGAGAGCCAAGCGGGAGGGCCGTGGGAGCAGTACTTC. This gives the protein CASSLESQAGGPWEQYF.

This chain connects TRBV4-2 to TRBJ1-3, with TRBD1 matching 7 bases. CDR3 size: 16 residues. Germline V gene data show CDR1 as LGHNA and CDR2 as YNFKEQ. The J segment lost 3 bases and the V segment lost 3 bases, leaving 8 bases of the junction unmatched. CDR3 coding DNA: TGTGCCAGCAGCCAGAACAGGGGATTACGTGGAAACACCATATATTTT. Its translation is CASSQNRGLRGNTIYF.

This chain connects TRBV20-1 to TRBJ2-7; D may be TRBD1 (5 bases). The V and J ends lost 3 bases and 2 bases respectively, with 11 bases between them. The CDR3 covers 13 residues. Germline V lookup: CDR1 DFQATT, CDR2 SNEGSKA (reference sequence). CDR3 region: CSASNAGTYEQYF. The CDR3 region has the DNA TGCAGTGCTAGTAACGCAGGGACCTACGAGCAGTACTTC.

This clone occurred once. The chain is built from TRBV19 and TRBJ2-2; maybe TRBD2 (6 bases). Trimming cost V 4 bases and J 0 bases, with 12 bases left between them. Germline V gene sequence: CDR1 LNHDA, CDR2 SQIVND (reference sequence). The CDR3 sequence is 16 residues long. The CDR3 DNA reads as TGTGCCAGTAGTAATCCGACTAGGGCGAACACCGGGGAGCTGTTTTTT. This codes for CASSNPTRANTGELFF.

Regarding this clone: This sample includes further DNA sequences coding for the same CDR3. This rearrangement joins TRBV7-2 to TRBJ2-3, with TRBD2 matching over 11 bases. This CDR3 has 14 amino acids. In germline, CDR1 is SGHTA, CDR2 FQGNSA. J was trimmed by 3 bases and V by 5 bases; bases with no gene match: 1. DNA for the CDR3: TGTGCCAGCAGCCGGACTAGCGGGACAGATACGCAGTATTTT. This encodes CASSRTSGTDTQYF. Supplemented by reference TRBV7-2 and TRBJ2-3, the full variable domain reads GAGVSQSPSNKVTEKGKDVELRCDPISGHTALYWYRQSLGQGLEFLIYFQGNSAPDKSGLPSDRFSAERTGGSVSTLTIQRTQQEDSAVYLCASSRTSGTDTQYFGPGTRLTVL.

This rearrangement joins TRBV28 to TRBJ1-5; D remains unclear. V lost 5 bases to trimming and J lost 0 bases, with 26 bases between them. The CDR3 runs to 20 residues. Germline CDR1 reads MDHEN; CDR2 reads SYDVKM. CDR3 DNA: TGTGCCAGCAGTAAGTTGCCCCCCCCGCATAAGCTCAATAGCAATCAGCCCCAGCATTTT. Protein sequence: CASSKLPPPHKLNSNQPQHF.

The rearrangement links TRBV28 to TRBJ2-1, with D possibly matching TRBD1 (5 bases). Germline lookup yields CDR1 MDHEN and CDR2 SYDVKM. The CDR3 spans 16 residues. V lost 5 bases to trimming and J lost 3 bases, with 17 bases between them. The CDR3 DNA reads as TGTGCCAGCAGTCGCCTTGGGCAGGGTTTCTACAATGAGCAGTTCTTC. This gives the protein CASSRLGQGFYNEQFF.

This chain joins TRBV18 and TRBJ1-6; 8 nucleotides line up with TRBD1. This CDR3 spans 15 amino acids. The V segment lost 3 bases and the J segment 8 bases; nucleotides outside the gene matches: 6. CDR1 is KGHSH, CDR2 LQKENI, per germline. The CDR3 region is CASSPSTGGDSPLHF. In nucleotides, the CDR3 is TGTGCCAGCTCACCGTCAACAGGGGGAGATTCACCCCTCCACTTT. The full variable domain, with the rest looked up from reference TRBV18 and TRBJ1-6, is NAGVMQNPRHLVRRRGQEARLRCSPMKGHSHVYWYRQLPEEGLKFMVYLQKENIIDESGMPKERFSAEFPKEGPSILRIQQVVRGDSAAYFCASSPSTGGDSPLHFGNGTRLTVT.

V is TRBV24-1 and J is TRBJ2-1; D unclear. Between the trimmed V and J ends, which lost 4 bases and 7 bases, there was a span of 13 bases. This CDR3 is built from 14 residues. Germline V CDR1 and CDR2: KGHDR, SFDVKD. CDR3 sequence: CATSEPPTENEQFF. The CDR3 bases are TGTGCCACCAGTGAACCCCCTACAGAGAATGAGCAGTTCTTC.

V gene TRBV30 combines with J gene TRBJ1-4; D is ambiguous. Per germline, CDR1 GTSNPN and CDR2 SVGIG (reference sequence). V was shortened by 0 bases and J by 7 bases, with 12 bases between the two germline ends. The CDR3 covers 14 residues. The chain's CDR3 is CAWSVGGMSEKLFF. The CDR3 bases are TGTGCCTGGAGTGTGGGAGGGATGAGTGAAAAACTGTTTTTT.

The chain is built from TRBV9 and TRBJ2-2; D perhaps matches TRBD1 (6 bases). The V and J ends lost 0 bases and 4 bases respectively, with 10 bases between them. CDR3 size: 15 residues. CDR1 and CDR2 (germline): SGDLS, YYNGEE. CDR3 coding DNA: TGTGCCAGCAGCGTAGGTGGGGGCTTCACCGGGGAGCTGTTTTTT. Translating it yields CASSVGGGFTGELFF.

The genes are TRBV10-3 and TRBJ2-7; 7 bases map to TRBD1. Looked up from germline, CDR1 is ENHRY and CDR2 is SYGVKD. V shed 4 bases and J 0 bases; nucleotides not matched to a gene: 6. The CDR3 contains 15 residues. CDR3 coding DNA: TGTGCCATCAGTGCGACGGGACAGAGCTCCTACGAGCAGTACTTC. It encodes CAISATGQSSYEQYF.

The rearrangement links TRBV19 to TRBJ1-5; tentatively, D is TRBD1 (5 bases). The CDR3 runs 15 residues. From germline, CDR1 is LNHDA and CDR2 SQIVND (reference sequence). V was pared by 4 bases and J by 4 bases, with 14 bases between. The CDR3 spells CASSTYQGSNQPQHF. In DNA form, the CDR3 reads TGTGCCAGTAGTACGTACCAGGGTAGTAATCAGCCCCAGCATTTT.

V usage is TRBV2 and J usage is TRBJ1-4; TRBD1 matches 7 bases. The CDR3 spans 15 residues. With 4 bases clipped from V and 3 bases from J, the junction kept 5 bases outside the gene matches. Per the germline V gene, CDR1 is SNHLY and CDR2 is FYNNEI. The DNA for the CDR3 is TGTGCCAGCAGTGCCTTGCAGGGGGCTAATGAAAAACTGTTTTTT. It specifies CASSALQGANEKLFF.

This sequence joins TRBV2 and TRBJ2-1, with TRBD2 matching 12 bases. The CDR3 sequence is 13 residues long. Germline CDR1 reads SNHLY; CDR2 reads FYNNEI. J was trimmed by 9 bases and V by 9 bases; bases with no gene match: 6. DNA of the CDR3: TGTGCCAGGCGACTAGCGGGAGCGGCTGAGCAGTTCTTC. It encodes CARRLAGAAEQFF.

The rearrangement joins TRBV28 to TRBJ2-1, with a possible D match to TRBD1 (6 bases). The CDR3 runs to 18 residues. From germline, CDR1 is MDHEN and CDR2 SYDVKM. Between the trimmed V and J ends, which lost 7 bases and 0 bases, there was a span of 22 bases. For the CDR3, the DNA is TGTGCCAGCAAGAAAACCGGGACATTTAAGCCCTCCTACAATGAGCAGTTCTTC. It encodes CASKKTGTFKPSYNEQFF. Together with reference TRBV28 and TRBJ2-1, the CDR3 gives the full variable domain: DVKVTQSSRYLVKRTGEKVFLECVQDMDHENMFWYRQDPGLGLRLIYFSYDVKMKEKGDIPEGYSVSREKKERFSLILESASTNQTSMYLCASKKTGTFKPSYNEQFFGPGTRLTVL.

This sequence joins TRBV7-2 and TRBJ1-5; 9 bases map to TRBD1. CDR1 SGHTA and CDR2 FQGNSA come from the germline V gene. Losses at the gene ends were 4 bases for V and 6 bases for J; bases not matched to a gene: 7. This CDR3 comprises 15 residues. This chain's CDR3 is CASSSTGGGGQPQHF. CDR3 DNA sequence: TGTGCCAGCAGCTCCACAGGGGGCGGGGGTCAGCCCCAGCATTTT.